This is a list of T cell receptor beta chains from one sample in a study of Ad26.COV2.S vaccination and SARS-CoV-2 variants. The protocol was immunoSEQ multiplex PCR, while the TCRdb copy is restricted to in-frame clones and leaves out a portion. Of over 400,000 clones listed, roughly 90% are singletons. The specimen was peripheral blood, collected in a trial of Ad26.COV2.S vaccine versus placebo. These receptors all come from a person between 18 and 65 years old who received the Ad26.COV2.S COVID-19 vaccine or a placebo. The CDR3 runs from the conserved cysteine through the conserved F or W. Fields, in order: clone size, CDR3 length, V gene, D gene, J gene, CDR3 protein, CDR3 DNA. D genes are given only for firm matches. Only part of the rows carry a size: once, few, many, or a class if the clone is expanded.

NA	15	TRBV28	TRBD1	TRBJ1-5	CASSLLGTGNLAQHF	TGTGCCAGCAGTTTACTAGGGACAGGGAACCTAGCCCAGCATTTT
once	14	TRBV7-9	NA	TRBJ1-2	CASSIAAVNYGYTF	TGTGCCAGCTCTATCGCAGCCGTTAACTATGGCTACACCTTC
NA	12	TRBV6-5	NA	TRBJ2-1	CASSYGGREQFF	TGTGCCAGCAGTTACGGGGGGCGTGAGCAGTTCTTC
NA	16	TRBV6-4	NA	TRBJ2-7	CASSGGRTRGEYEQYF	TGTGCCAGCAGTGGGGGACGGACAAGAGGGGAATACGAGCAGTACTTC
NA	15	TRBV4-1	NA	TRBJ1-6	CASSQEWRTDPPLHF	TGCGCCAGCAGCCAAGAATGGAGGACAGATCCACCCCTCCACTTT
NA	15	TRBV28	TRBD1	TRBJ1-6	CASTDGQVAYSPLHF	TGTGCCAGCACCGATGGACAGGTTGCTTATTCACCCCTCCACTTT
NA	16	TRBV18	NA	TRBJ1-6	CASSPSGQLYNSPLHF	TGTGCCAGCTCACCGAGTGGACAGCTTTATAATTCACCCCTCCACTTT
NA	15	TRBV3-1/TRBV3-2	NA	TRBJ2-7	CASSQEGGFSYEQYF	TGTGCCAGCAGCCAAGAAGGGGGGTTCTCCTACGAGCAGTACTTC
NA	14	TRBV7-8	NA	TRBJ1-5	CASSLAGLDQPQHF	TGTGCCAGCAGCTTAGCGGGACTAGATCAGCCCCAGCATTTT
NA	16	TRBV3-1/TRBV3-2	TRBD2	TRBJ2-2	CASSQVAGINTGELFF	TGTGCCAGCAGCCAAGTAGCGGGGATTAACACCGGGGAGCTGTTTTTT
NA	16	TRBV7-2	TRBD2	TRBJ2-1	CASSLTSGGYMNEQFF	TGTGCCAGCAGCTTAACGTCGGGGGGGTATATGAATGAGCAGTTCTTC
NA	19	TRBV10-1	TRBD2	TRBJ2-1	CASSPGEAGGPFPNNEQFF	TGCGCCAGCAGTCCCGGGGAAGCGGGGGGGCCCTTTCCTAACAATGAGCAGTTCTTC
once	15	TRBV19	TRBD1	TRBJ1-5	CASSIWQGVDQPQHF	TGTGCCAGTAGTATCTGGCAGGGGGTCGATCAGCCCCAGCATTTT